One and the same sample provided the 26 T cell receptor beta chains below, sequenced in a study of siplizumab effects on memory and regulatory T cells. Profiling relied on immunoSEQ multiplex PCR, and the TCRdb table lists in-frame clones only, not all of them. Of 75,000 to 95,000 clones detected, 75% to 90% appear once; the ten largest clones hold roughly 15%. Sequenced input: CD4+ T cells sorted from blood. These TCRs come from a human donor in good health.

The chain couples TRBV11-3 to TRBJ2-7, with 7 bases aligning to TRBD1. The CDR3 runs to 15 residues. Germline CDR1 reads SGHNT; CDR2 reads YENEEA. The trim removed 5 bases at V and 0 bases at J, leaving 7 bases unmatched. The CDR3: CASSARDRHSYEQYF. CDR3 DNA: TGTGCCAGCAGCGCCCGGGACAGACACTCCTACGAGCAGTACTTC. The whole variable domain, remainder taken from reference TRBV11-3 and TRBJ2-7, is EAGVVQSPRYKIIEKKQPVAFWCNPISGHNTLYWYLQNLGQGPELLIRYENEEAVDDSQLPKDRFSAERLKGVDSTLKIQPAELGDSAVYLCASSARDRHSYEQYFGPGTRLTVT.

The chain recombines TRBV7-2 with TRBJ2-7; TRBD1 matches 9 bases. The CDR3 sequence is 14 residues long. Trimming removed 3 bases from V and 2 bases from J; junction bases left unmatched: 2. Per germline, CDR1 SGHTA and CDR2 FQGNSA. For the CDR3, the DNA is TGTGCCAGCAGCTTCCGGGACAGGGCCTACGAGCAGTACTTC. Translation gives CASSFRDRAYEQYF.

This clone was seen once. The CDR3 nucleotides are TGTGCCTGGAGTTATCTGGGAAACACCATATATTTT. Translated: CAWSYLGNTIYF. The chain links TRBV30 to TRBJ1-3; D is uncertain. The CDR3 loop spans 12 amino acids. Germline CDR1 reads GTSNPN; CDR2 reads SVGIG (reference sequence). Trimming took off 2 bases at V and 4 bases at J, with 6 bases between the two ends.

This clone was seen only a few times. The CDR3 nucleotides read TGTGCCTGGAGTGTAGCCCACAGGGGGGGGAACACTGAAGCTTTCTTT. This translates into CAWSVAHRGGNTEAFF. This chain uses TRBV30 with TRBJ1-1; 8 nucleotides line up with TRBD1. The CDR3 length is 16 residues. Germline V gene sequence: CDR1 GTSNPN, CDR2 SVGIG (reference sequence). V gave up 0 bases and J gave up 1 base; unmatched junction bases: 7.

V usage is TRBV5-4 and J usage is TRBJ2-3; 10 bases are shared with TRBD1. Per the germline V gene, CDR1 is SGHNT and CDR2 is YYREEE (reference sequence). CDR3 length: 17 amino acids. The V segment lost 4 bases and the J segment 6 bases; nucleotides outside the gene matches: 14. CDR3 nucleotides: TGTGCCAGCAGCCTTTCGACAGGGGGCGTTTCAGGGGATACGCAGTATTTT. Translation gives CASSLSTGGVSGDTQYF.

The chain couples TRBV5-4 to TRBJ2-7; possible D gene TRBD1, 5 bases. V lost 4 bases and J 3 bases, leaving 11 bases between the germline ends. This CDR3 has 13 residues. The V gene's germline CDR1 is SGHNT and CDR2 YYREEE (reference sequence). CDR3 protein: CASSDWTSYEQYF. In DNA, the CDR3 is TGTGCCAGCAGCGATTGGACAAGCTACGAGCAGTACTTC.

The chain recombines TRBV7-8 with TRBJ2-5, with 11 bases aligning to TRBD2. Trimming at V came to 3 bases and at J to 5 bases, leaving 8 bases not matched to a gene. This CDR3 is 16 amino acids long. Germline lookup yields CDR1 SGHVS and CDR2 FQNEAQ. The CDR3 spells CASSLGIAGGQETQYF. In DNA, the CDR3 is TGTGCCAGCAGCTTGGGCATAGCGGGAGGGCAGGAGACCCAGTACTTC.

The chain employs TRBV5-6 and TRBJ1-2, with D possibly matching TRBD1 (6 bases). CDR3 length: 14 amino acids. Germline values: CDR1 SGHDT, CDR2 YYEEEE. The V end lost 4 bases, the J end lost 3 bases, and 13 bases lay between the germline ends. The CDR3, as DNA: TGTGCCAGCAGCCTGGACAGATATGACTATGGCTACACCTTC. Residues: CASSLDRYDYGYTF.

The J gene is TRBJ2-7, the V gene TRBV28; 10 nucleotides agree with TRBD2. Germline values: CDR1 MDHEN, CDR2 SYDVKM. This CDR3 comprises 15 residues. The V segment lost 7 bases and the J segment 2 bases; nucleotides outside the gene matches: 8. The CDR3 spells CASTQWTSGPYEQYF. The CDR3 DNA follows: TGTGCCAGCACCCAGTGGACTAGCGGTCCCTACGAGCAGTACTTC.

CDR3 region: CASSQPPGETQYF. DNA for the CDR3: TGTGCCAGCAGTCAGCCCCCGGGGGAGACCCAGTACTTC. The V call is TRBV5-3, the J call TRBJ2-5, with D perhaps TRBD2 (5 bases). TRBV5-3 qualifies as an ORF whose function is uncertain. The CDR3 extends over 13 amino acids. The V gene lost 8 bases and the J gene lost 5 bases, with 16 bases spanning the gap.

This chain joins TRBV18 and TRBJ2-7, with D perhaps matching TRBD2 (6 bases). The CDR3 totals 15 residues. Trimming took 6 bases from V and 0 from J, leaving 15 bases between them. Germline V gene lookup returns CDR1 KGHSH and CDR2 LQKENI. In nucleotides, the CDR3 is TGTGCCAGCTCCCCGTCGGCCGGGAGCTCCTACGAGCAGTACTTC. Amino acid sequence: CASSPSAGSSYEQYF.

The chain carries TRBV15 and TRBJ2-1; D call uncertain. Trimming shortened V by 0 bases and J by 10 bases, and 7 bases separated the two germline ends. The CDR3 spans 12 residues. Germline V gives CDR1 LNHNV, CDR2 YYDKDF (reference sequence). The CDR3 sequence: CATSRDVSEQFF. The CDR3 DNA is TGTGCCACCAGCAGAGACGTATCGGAGCAGTTCTTC.

V and J are TRBV19 and TRBJ2-7; the D is unclear. The germline V gene encodes CDR1 LNHDA and CDR2 SQIVND (reference sequence). The length of the CDR3 is 14 residues. Trimming took 1 base from V and 2 from J, leaving 9 bases between them. CDR3 coding DNA: TGTGCCAGTAGTATAGGTCACCCTCCCTACGAGCAGTACTTC. It specifies CASSIGHPPYEQYF.

The rearrangement joins TRBV12-2 to TRBJ2-1. TRBV12-2 has pseudogene status. The CDR3 is 12 residues long. CDR3 amino acids: CAGGAGYNEQFF. The CDR3 bases are TGTGCAGGGGGAGCAGGGTACAATGAGCAGTTCTTC.

The rearrangement links TRBV4-3 to TRBJ2-1; 10 nucleotides agree with TRBD2. This CDR3 has 19 residues. Germline V CDR1 and CDR2: LGHNA, YSLEER. J gave up 9 bases and V 5 bases, and 22 bases lay outside the gene matches. The CDR3 spells CASSFRGGAVSGRYGEQFF. The CDR3 DNA reads as TGCGCCAGCAGCTTCCGGGGAGGGGCTGTTAGCGGGAGGTACGGTGAGCAGTTCTTC.

This clone came up once. The gene calls are TRBV2 and TRBJ1-4; D not resolved. The CDR3 consists of 15 residues. Trimming shortened V by 3 bases and J by 0 bases, and 8 bases separated the two germline ends. Germline assignment: CDR1 SNHLY and CDR2 FYNNEI. The CDR3 spells CASSDVGATNEKLFF. CDR3 sequence (DNA): TGTGCCAGCAGTGATGTGGGTGCAACTAATGAAAAACTGTTTTTT.

The chain carries TRBV15 and TRBJ2-1, with 13 nucleotides matching TRBD2. The CDR3 runs 16 residues. V was clipped by 5 bases and J by 9 bases; unmatched bases: 10. Germline V gene data show CDR1 as LNHNV and CDR2 as YYDKDF (reference sequence). CDR3 sequence: CATSEVGGLAGREQFF. In DNA, the CDR3 is TGTGCCACCAGCGAGGTGGGGGGACTAGCGGGGCGTGAGCAGTTCTTC. Using reference TRBV15 and TRBJ2-1 for the parts outside the CDR3, the full variable domain is DAMVIQNPRYQVTQFGKPVTLSCSQTLNHNVMYWYQQKSSQAPKLLFHYYDKDFNNEADTPDNFQSRRPNTSFCFLDIRSPGLGDTAMYLCATSEVGGLAGREQFFGPGTRLTVL.

The chain links TRBV28 to TRBJ2-3, with D perhaps matching TRBD1 (6 bases). Deletions cut 7 bases from V and 4 bases from J, with 21 bases between. Germline V lookup: CDR1 MDHEN, CDR2 SYDVKM. The CDR3 spans 16 residues. Here the CDR3 reads CASTPTGTGRADTQYF. CDR3 nucleotides: TGTGCCAGCACCCCTACGGGAACAGGGCGGGCAGATACGCAGTATTTT.

The chain combines TRBV7-2 with TRBJ1-5; D is unresolved. The CDR3 sequence is 13 residues long. Germline lookup yields CDR1 SGHTA and CDR2 FQGNSA. Trimming took off 5 bases at V and 2 bases at J, with 7 bases between the two ends. CDR3 sequence (DNA): TGTGCCAGCAGCCACGGGGGCAATCAGCCCCAGCATTTT. The encoded protein is CASSHGGNQPQHF.

The chain couples TRBV5-8 to TRBJ2-3, with TRBD2 as a possible D gene (5 bases). The CDR3 runs to 15 residues. Germline V gene sequence: CDR1 SGHTS, CDR2 YDEGEE. V lost 4 bases and J lost 4, with 16 bases in between. This CDR3 reads CASSPVATRADTQYF. For the CDR3, the DNA is TGTGCCAGCAGCCCGGTCGCGACGAGGGCAGATACGCAGTATTTT.

The chain is built from TRBV2 and TRBJ2-5; the D call may be TRBD1 or TRBD2 (5 bases each). Trimming took off 3 bases at V and 2 bases at J, with 19 bases between the two ends. Per germline, CDR1 SNHLY and CDR2 FYNNEI. The CDR3 is made up of 17 amino acids. CDR3 in amino acids: CASSDLVAGRRQETQYF. CDR3 sequence (DNA): TGTGCCAGCAGTGACCTGGTGGCAGGGAGACGGCAAGAGACCCAGTACTTC.

CDR3 residues: CASSYQQGTDTQYF. The CDR3 DNA sequence: TGTGCCAGCAGTTATCAGCAGGGCACAGATACGCAGTATTTT. The chain employs TRBV27 and TRBJ2-3; D unclear. CDR3 length equals 14 residues. V shed 4 bases and J shed 1 base, with 9 bases lying between them. Germline V CDR1 and CDR2: MNHEY, SMNVEV (reference sequence).

V usage is TRBV5-4 and J usage is TRBJ1-2; 10 nucleotides match TRBD1. The length of the CDR3 is 14 residues. Trimming cost V 3 bases and J 4 bases; bases outside gene matches: 3. Per the germline V gene, CDR1 is SGHNT and CDR2 is YYREEE (reference sequence). The CDR3 sequence: CASSSRDRGYGYTF. CDR3 sequence (DNA): TGTGCCAGCAGCTCTAGGGACAGGGGCTATGGCTACACCTTC.

V and J are TRBV19 and TRBJ1-4; D might be TRBD1 (6 bases). CDR1 and CDR2 from the germline V gene are LNHDA and SQIVND (reference sequence). This CDR3 is 16 amino acids long. Between the trimmed V and J ends, which lost 5 bases and 5 bases, there was a span of 18 bases. The CDR3 is CASSANGGPVNEKLFF. CDR3 coding DNA: TGTGCCAGTAGTGCCAATGGGGGCCCGGTCAATGAAAAACTGTTTTTT. The full variable domain, in which reference TRBV19 and TRBJ1-4 provide the parts outside the CDR3, is DGGITQSPKYLFRKEGQNVTLSCEQNLNHDAMYWYRQDPGQGLRLIYYSQIVNDFQKGDIAEGYSVSREKKESFPLTVTSAQKNPTAFYLCASSANGGPVNEKLFFGSGTQLSVL.

The chain has TRBV28 and TRBJ1-5; no clear D. Deletions cut 6 bases from V and 1 base from J, with 10 bases between. The length of the CDR3 is 14 residues. Per germline, CDR1 MDHEN and CDR2 SYDVKM. CDR3 loop: CASREPASNQPQHF. The CDR3 DNA is TGTGCCAGCAGGGAACCAGCGAGCAATCAGCCCCAGCATTTT.

The chain uses TRBV4-1 and TRBJ2-1; 7 nucleotides line up with TRBD2. The CDR3 extends over 14 amino acids. The germline gives CDR1 MGHRA, CDR2 YSYEKL. V lost 3 bases, J lost 15 bases, and 14 bases stayed unmatched. The CDR3 here is CASSHLGGSGIPFF. The CDR3 DNA reads as TGCGCCAGCAGCCACCTGGGGGGGAGCGGGATACCGTTCTTC.